This T cell receptor beta chain appears in the sequencing data of a study of T cell changes during pregnancy in multiple sclerosis. The CDR3 is 16 amino acids. Germline trimming cut 1 base from V and 3 bases from J; bases unmatched to any gene: 4. Per the germline V gene, CDR1 is LNHDA and CDR2 is SQIVND (reference sequence). Sequencing was performed with immunoSEQ multiplex PCR; in TCRdb, only in-frame clones are kept and a portion is missing. Of tens of thousands of clones in the sample, approximately 88% were seen once. The material sequenced was CD4+ T cells from peripheral blood mononuclear cells, taken before pregnancy. This rearrangement joins TRBV19 to TRBJ1-5; 9 nucleotides match TRBD1. This clonotype originated in a female donor with multiple sclerosis, enrolled in a pregnancy study. Written as DNA, the CDR3 is TGTGCCAGTAGTATAGCCCGGACAGGGGCCAATCAGCCCCAGCATTTT. It translates to CASSIARTGANQPQHF.